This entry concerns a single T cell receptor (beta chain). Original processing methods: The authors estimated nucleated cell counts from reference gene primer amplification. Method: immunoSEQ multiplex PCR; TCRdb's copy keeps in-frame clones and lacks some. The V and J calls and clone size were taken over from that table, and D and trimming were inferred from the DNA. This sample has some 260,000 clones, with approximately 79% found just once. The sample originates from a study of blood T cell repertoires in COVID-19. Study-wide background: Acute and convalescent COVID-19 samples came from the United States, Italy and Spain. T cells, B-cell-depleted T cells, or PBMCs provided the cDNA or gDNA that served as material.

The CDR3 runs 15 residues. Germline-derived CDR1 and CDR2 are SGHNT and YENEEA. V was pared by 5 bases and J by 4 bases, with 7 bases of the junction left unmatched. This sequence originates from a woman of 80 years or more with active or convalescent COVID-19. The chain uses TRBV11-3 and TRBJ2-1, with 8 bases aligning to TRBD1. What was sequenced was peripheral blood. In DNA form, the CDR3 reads TGTGCCAGCAGCCGACAGGGGCCAAGTTACAATGAGCAGTTCTTC. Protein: CASSRQGPSYNEQFF.